Listed below are T cell receptor beta chains from one sample, sequenced in a study of blood T cell repertoires in COVID-19. Assay: immunoSEQ multiplex PCR; the TCRdb copy retains only in-frame clones and omits some. The table includes fewer than 350,000 clones, about 90% detected once. Material: peripheral blood. The receptors shown here come from a woman aged 25 to 39 with COVID-19, enrolled during active disease. CDR3s include the opening cysteine and the closing phenylalanine or tryptophan. The D gene is left open where the match is weak. The listing skips clone size in some rows; elsewhere it reads once, few, many or a size class.

>TRBV19|few|NA|TRBJ1-2
TGTGCCAGTAGTATCAGGGGCAGGGGTGGCTACACCTTC
CASSIRGRGGYTF
>TRBV10-1|NA|NA|TRBJ2-4
TGCGCCAGCAGTGATAACAGGGAAAACATTCAGTACTTC
CASSDNRENIQYF
>TRBV7-2|many|NA|TRBJ1-4
TGTGCCAGCAGCCGCGAGAGGGGGATACGGGGCAAACTGTTTTTT
CASSRERGIRGKLFF
>TRBV19|NA|NA|TRBJ1-1
TGTGCCAGTAGTACGTCAGGGGTGAACACTGAAGCTTTCTTT
CASSTSGVNTEAFF
>TRBV5-1|once|NA|TRBJ1-2
TGCGCCAGCAGCTCTCAAATAGGGGGTGTCTCTGGTGGCTACACCTTC
CASSSQIGGVSGGYTF
>TRBV5-1|NA|TRBD2|TRBJ2-7
TGCGCCAGCAGCTTGGCCGGGACTAACCTCGAGCAGTACTTC
CASSLAGTNLEQYF
>TRBV7-9|once|TRBD1|TRBJ2-1
TGTGCCAGCAGCTTAATGGGACAGGGGCAAGGGAATGAGCAGTTCTTC
CASSLMGQGQGNEQFF
>TRBV24-1|NA|NA|TRBJ2-5
TGTGCCACCAGTGATCCCACAGGCCCTCAAGAGACCCAGTACTTC
CATSDPTGPQETQYF
>TRBV2|NA|TRBD2|TRBJ2-5
TGTGCCAGCAAGCGGGACCGGGGGGAGACCCAGTACTTC
CASKRDRGETQYF
>TRBV19|NA|NA|TRBJ1-5
TGTGCCAGTAGTAGCGCCTCCAGGGTAGGTAATCAGCCCCAGCATTTT
CASSSASRVGNQPQHF
>TRBV24-1|NA|NA|TRBJ1-1
TGTGCCACCAGTGATCATCAGGGTACGCAGGGCACTGAAGCTTTCTTT
CATSDHQGTQGTEAFF
>TRBV6-5|NA|NA|TRBJ2-3
TGTGCCAGCAGAGGAACGGGGGTAGATACGCAGTATTTT
CASRGTGVDTQYF
>TRBV6-5|NA|TRBD1|TRBJ2-7
TGTGCCAGCAGCATCGAACAGGGGGTGATCTACGAGCAGTACTTC
CASSIEQGVIYEQYF
>TRBV19|NA|NA|TRBJ1-2
TGTGCCAGTAGTATAACTGTGACAGGCGGACCCCTCTATGGCTACACCTTC
CASSITVTGGPLYGYTF
>TRBV3-1/TRBV3-2|NA|NA|TRBJ2-1
TGTGCCAGCAGCCAGTGGACTAGGGGGAGTGAGCAGTTCTTC
CASSQWTRGSEQFF
>TRBV11-2|NA|NA|TRBJ2-1
TGTGCCAGCAGCTTAGAGGGCCATGAGCAGTTCTTC
CASSLEGHEQFF
>TRBV6-6|NA|TRBD1|TRBJ2-2
TGTGCCAGCAGTCCTGGACAGGGCAAAGGGAACACCGGGGAGCTGTTTTTT
CASSPGQGKGNTGELFF